This entry concerns a single T cell receptor beta chain. The authors' processing: Amplification of reference gene primers was used by the study to estimate nucleated cell counts. Clones were read by immunoSEQ multiplex PCR, and TCRdb kept only the in-frame ones, dropping some. Clone size and V and J calls were adopted from that table, with D and trimming inferred from the DNA. Of 150,000 to 160,000 clones in the sample, around 85% were seen once. The sample is drawn from a study of blood T cell repertoires in COVID-19. Study context: COVID-19 samples from acute and convalescent phases originated in the United States, Italy and Spain.

The Seattle site enrolled patients during active infection and followed them longitudinally. The CDR3 runs to 14 residues. The germline V and J ends were trimmed by 0 bases and 3 bases, with 9 bases remaining between them. Per germline, CDR1 SGHNT and CDR2 YYREEE (reference sequence). This clonotype was obtained from a man aged 55-75 years with COVID-19, enrolled during active disease. What was sequenced was peripheral blood. V is TRBV5-4 and J is TRBJ1-1, with D uncertain. CDR3 bases: TGTGCCAGCAGCTTGGTATTGGGAGACACTGAAGCTTTCTTT. Protein: CASSLVLGDTEAFF.